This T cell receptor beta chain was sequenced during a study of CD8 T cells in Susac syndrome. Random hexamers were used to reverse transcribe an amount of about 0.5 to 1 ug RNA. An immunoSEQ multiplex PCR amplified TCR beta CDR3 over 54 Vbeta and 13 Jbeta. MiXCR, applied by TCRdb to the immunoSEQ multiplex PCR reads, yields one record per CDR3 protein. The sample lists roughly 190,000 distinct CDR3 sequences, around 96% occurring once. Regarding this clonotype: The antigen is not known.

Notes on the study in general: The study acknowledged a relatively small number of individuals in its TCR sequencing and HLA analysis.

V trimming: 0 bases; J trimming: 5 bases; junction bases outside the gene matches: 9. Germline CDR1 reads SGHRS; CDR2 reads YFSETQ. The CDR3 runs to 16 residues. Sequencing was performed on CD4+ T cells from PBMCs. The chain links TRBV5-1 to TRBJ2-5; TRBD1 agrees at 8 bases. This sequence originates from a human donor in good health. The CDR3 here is CASSLDPSTGAETQYF. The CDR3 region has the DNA TGCGCCAGCAGCTTGGACCCATCGACAGGGGCGGAGACCCAGTACTTC.